The present T cell receptor (beta chain) was sequenced within a study of blood T cell repertoires in COVID-19. Study-level information: Samples of COVID-19 (acute and convalescent) were obtained from the United States, Italy and Spain. Sample material is recorded as cDNA or gDNA derived from T cells, B-cell-depleted T cells, or PBMCs.

V lost 7 bases and J 8 bases, leaving 20 bases between the germline ends. This CDR3 region has 15 residues. Germline CDR1 is WSHSY and CDR2 is SAAADI. TCRdb's table, derived via immunoSEQ multiplex PCR, lists solely in-frame clones and lacks some. The sample has 200,000 to 300,000 clones; approximately 86% are singletons. This TCR came from a woman aged 25 to 45 who had recovered from COVID-19. Sequencing was done on a sample of peripheral blood. This rearrangement joins TRBV10-2 to TRBJ1-4; D may be TRBD1 (5 bases). CDR3 protein: CASKGAKGELEKLFF. CDR3 nucleotide sequence: TGCGCCAGCAAAGGGGCCAAAGGAGAGTTGGAAAAACTGTTTTTT.